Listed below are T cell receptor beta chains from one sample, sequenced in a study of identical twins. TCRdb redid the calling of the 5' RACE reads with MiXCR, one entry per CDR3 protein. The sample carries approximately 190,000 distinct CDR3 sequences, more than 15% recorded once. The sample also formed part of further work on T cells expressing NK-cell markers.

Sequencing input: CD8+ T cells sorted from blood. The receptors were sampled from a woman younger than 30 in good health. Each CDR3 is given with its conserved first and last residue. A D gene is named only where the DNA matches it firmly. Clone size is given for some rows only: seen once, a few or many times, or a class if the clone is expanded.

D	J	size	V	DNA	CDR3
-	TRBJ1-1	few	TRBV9	TGTGCCAGCAGCGTAGGTCAGGGCCTGGGGAACACTGAAGCTTTCTTT	CASSVGQGLGNTEAFF
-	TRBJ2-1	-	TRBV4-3	TGCGCCAGCAGCCAAGAAGTTCGTCCCGGGAGCAGGAATGAGCAGTTCTTC	CASSQEVRPGSRNEQFF
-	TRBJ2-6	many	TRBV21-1	TGTGCCAGCAGCAAGAGGAACAGGCTCTCAGGAAGAGGGGCCAACGTCCTGACTTTC	CASSKRNRLSGRGANVLTF
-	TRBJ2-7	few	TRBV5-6	TGTGCCAGCAGCCTTACGGATAATCTCTACGAGCAGTACTTC	CASSLTDNLYEQYF
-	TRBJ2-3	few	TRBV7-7	TGTGCCAGCAGCTTACGCGGAGGAAACCAGGATACGCAGTATTTT	CASSLRGGNQDTQYF
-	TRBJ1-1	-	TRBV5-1	TGCGCCAGCACCTACGGGGGGGCCGCGATCACTGAAGCTTTCTTT	CASTYGGAAITEAFF
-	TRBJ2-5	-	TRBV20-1	TGCAGTGCTAATCCCGATTCGGCGACTACCCAAGAGACCCAGTACTTC	CSANPDSATTQETQYF
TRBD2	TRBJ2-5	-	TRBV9	TGTGCCAGCAGCGTGGAGACTAGCGTTGAGACCCAGTACTTC	CASSVETSVETQYF
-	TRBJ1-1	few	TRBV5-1	TGCGCCAGCAGCATGGTGGTGAACACTGAAGCTTTCTTT	CASSMVVNTEAFF
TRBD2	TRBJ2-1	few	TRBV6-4	TGTGCCAGCAGTGTCATAGCGGGAGAGGGCAATGAGCAGTTCTTC	CASSVIAGEGNEQFF
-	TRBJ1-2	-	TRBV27	TGTGCCAGCAGTTTTTTGGGTGGGGCCTATGGCTACACCTTC	CASSFLGGAYGYTF
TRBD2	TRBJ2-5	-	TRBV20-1	TGCAGTGCTAGGGGTCTTAGCGGGAGTGGAGAGACCCAGTACTTC	CSARGLSGSGETQYF
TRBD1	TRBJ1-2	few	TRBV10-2	TGCGCCAGCAGTGAATCCCGACAGGGGGGTCGTGGCTACACCTTC	CASSESRQGGRGYTF
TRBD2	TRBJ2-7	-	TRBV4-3	TGCGCCAGCAGCCAAGAACGTCTAGCGGGAGGTGTCTACGAGCAGTACTTC	CASSQERLAGGVYEQYF